This section outlines one T cell receptor (beta chain) sequence together with its context. Its antigen is not known. This clone may be a read error of a much larger clone one base away. Each CDR3 protein gets one entry after TCRdb re-called the 5' RACE reads with MiXCR. The repertoire holds 1.5 million to 2 million distinct CDR3 sequences, with roughly 35% as singletons. These data belong to a study of identical twins. Notes on the study in general: Abundant beta clonotypes from cord blood bore fewer insertions; memory repertoires lacked this pattern.

Per the germline V gene, CDR1 is ENHRY and CDR2 is SYGVKD. This CDR3 contains 16 residues. This receptor was identified in a newborn girl in good health. The sequencing input was cord blood. The V and J genes are TRBV10-3 and TRBJ2-1; 11 nucleotides match TRBD2. The J call may be incorrect, as the DNA end agrees better with TRBJ2-7. CDR3 residues: CAISESTGLADNEQYF. CDR3 nucleotides: TGTGCCATCAGTGAGTCGACGGGACTAGCGGACAATGAGCAGTACTTC.